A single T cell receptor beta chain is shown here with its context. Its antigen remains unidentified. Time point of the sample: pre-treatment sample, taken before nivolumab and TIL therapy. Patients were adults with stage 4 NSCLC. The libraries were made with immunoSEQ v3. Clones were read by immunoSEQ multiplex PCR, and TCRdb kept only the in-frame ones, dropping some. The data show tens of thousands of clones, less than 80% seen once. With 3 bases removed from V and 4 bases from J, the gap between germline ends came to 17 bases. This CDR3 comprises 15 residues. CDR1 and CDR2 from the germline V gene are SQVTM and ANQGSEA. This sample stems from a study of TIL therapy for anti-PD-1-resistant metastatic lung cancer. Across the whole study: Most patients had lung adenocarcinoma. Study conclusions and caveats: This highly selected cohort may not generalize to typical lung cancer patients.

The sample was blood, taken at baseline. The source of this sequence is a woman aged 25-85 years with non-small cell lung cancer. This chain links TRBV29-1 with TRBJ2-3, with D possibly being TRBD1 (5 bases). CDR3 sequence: CSVEIGVMYSDTQYF. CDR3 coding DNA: TGCAGCGTTGAGATAGGGGTCATGTATTCAGATACGCAGTATTTT.